This T cell receptor beta chain was recorded in a study of blood T cell repertoires in COVID-19. Clones were sequenced by immunoSEQ multiplex PCR, and TCRdb holds only the in-frame ones, with some missing. The sample gives around 450,000 clones, 87% of which show up once; 0.7% is in the top ten. What was sequenced was PBMCs or T cells enriched from blood (not recorded which). This receptor was taken from a woman aged 18-29 years who had recovered from COVID-19.

The CDR3 DNA follows: TGTGCCAGCAGCTTAAAACCCGGGACATATGGCTACACCTTC. Translating it yields CASSLKPGTYGYTF. The rearrangement links TRBV7-2 to TRBJ1-2, with D possibly matching TRBD1 (6 bases). The germline V gene has CDR1 SGHTA and CDR2 FQGNSA. Trimming took 2 bases from V and 5 from J, leaving 12 bases between them. The CDR3 runs 14 residues.